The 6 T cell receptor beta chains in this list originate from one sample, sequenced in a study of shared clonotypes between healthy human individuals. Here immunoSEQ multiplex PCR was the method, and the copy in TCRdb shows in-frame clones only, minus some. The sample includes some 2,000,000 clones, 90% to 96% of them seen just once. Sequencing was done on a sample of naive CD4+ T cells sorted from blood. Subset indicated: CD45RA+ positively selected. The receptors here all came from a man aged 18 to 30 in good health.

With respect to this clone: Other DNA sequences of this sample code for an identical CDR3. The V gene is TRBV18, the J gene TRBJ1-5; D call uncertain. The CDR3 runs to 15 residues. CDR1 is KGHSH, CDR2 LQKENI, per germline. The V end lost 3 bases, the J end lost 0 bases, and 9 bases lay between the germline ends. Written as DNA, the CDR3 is TGTGCCAGCTCACCGCTTGGTCATAGCAATCAGCCCCAGCATTTT. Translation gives CASSPLGHSNQPQHF.

CDR3 protein: CASSLPAVLYGYTF. The DNA of the CDR3 is TGTGCCAGCAGTCTACCGGCGGTACTGTATGGCTACACCTTC. This rearrangement joins TRBV28 to TRBJ1-2; D remains unclear. The CDR3 length is 14 residues. Germline lookup yields CDR1 MDHEN and CDR2 SYDVKM. The V end lost 5 bases, the J end lost 5 bases, and 15 bases lay between the germline ends.

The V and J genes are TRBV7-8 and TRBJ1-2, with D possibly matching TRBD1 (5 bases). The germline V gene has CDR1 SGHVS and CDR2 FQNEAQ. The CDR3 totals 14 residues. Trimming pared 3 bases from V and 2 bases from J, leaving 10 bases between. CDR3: CASSFPGPNYGYTF. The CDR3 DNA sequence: TGTGCCAGCAGCTTTCCGGGGCCAAACTATGGCTACACCTTC.

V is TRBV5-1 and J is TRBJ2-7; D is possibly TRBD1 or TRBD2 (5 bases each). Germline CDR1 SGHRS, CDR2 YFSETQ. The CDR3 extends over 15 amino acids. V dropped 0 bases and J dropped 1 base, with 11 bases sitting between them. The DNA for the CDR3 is TGCGCCAGCAGCTTGGATCGAGGGGTATCCTACGAGCAGTACTTC. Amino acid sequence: CASSLDRGVSYEQYF.

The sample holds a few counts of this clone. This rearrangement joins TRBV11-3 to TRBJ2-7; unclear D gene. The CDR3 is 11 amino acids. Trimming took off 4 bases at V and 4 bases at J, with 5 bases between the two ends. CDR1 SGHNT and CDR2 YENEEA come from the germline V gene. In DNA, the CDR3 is TGTGCCAGCAGCTCCGGATACGAGCAGTACTTC. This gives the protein CASSSGYEQYF.

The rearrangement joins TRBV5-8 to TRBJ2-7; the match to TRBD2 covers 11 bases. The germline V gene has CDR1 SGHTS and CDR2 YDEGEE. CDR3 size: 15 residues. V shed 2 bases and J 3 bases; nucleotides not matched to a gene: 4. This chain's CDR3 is CASSLLAGAYYEQYF. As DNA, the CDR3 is TGTGCCAGCAGCTTACTAGCGGGGGCGTACTACGAGCAGTACTTC.